The 28 T cell receptor beta chains given below trace back to one sample, sequenced in a study of tumor T cells in aggressive B-cell lymphoma. This table comes from immunoSEQ multiplex PCR, and its TCRdb copy is limited to in-frame clones, with some not included. The repertoire holds over 2,500 clones, with approximately 91% as singletons. What was sequenced was tumor tissue. The source of these receptors is an adult with diffuse large B cell lymphoma.

Turning to this clone: Other DNA sequences of this sample code for an identical CDR3. The chain uses TRBV28 and TRBJ1-1; a weak D match, TRBD1 (6 bases). There are 15 residues in the CDR3. Trimming removed 1 base from V and 4 bases from J, with 13 bases in between. Germline values: CDR1 MDHEN, CDR2 SYDVKM. The CDR3 DNA reads TGTGCCAGCAGTTTATCCACAGGGATGAGCACTGAAGCTTTCTTT. Translation gives CASSLSTGMSTEAFF.

CDR3 residues: CASTGTSGSTDTQYF. The CDR3 DNA reads TGCGCCAGCACGGGGACTAGCGGGAGCACAGATACGCAGTATTTT. The chain is built from TRBV5-1 and TRBJ2-3, with TRBD2 matching 12 bases. Germline-derived CDR1 and CDR2 are SGHRS and YFSETQ. The CDR3 extends over 15 amino acids. V dropped 6 bases and J dropped 0; count of bases not matched to a gene: 2. Drawing the rest from reference TRBV5-1 and TRBJ2-3, the complete variable domain is KAGVTQTPRYLIKTRGQQVTLSCSPISGHRSVSWYQQTPGQGLQFLFEYFSETQRNKGNFPGRFSGRQFSNSRSEMNVSTLELGDSALYLCASTGTSGSTDTQYFGPGTRLTVL.

This clone was recorded only once. V usage is TRBV6-5 and J usage is TRBJ1-1; D gene ambiguous. Germline CDR1 reads MNHEY; CDR2 reads SVGAGI. V was cut by 2 bases and J by 5 bases, with 12 bases left in between. This CDR3 contains 14 residues. The CDR3 sequence: CASSYAATVTEAFF. DNA for the CDR3: TGTGCCAGCAGTTACGCCGCAACAGTGACTGAAGCTTTCTTT.

The genes are TRBV6-5 and TRBJ2-1; 8 bases map to TRBD2. Unmatched junction bases numbered 8, after V lost 3 bases and J lost 10 bases. The CDR3 covers 14 residues. Germline CDR1 MNHEY, CDR2 SVGAGI. The CDR3 spells CASSYIAGGHEQFF. The CDR3 nucleotides read TGTGCCAGCAGTTATATTGCGGGGGGCCACGAGCAGTTCTTC.

J is TRBJ2-4 and V is TRBV19; 9 bases match TRBD1. This CDR3 is 13 amino acids long. The V gene's germline CDR1 is LNHDA and CDR2 SQIVND (reference sequence). The V segment lost 4 bases and the J segment 7 bases; nucleotides outside the gene matches: 2. The chain's CDR3 is CASSTGQGNIQYF. The CDR3, as DNA: TGTGCCAGTAGTACCGGACAGGGGAACATTCAGTACTTC.

The chain has TRBV5-1 and TRBJ1-5; D gene unclear. CDR1 and CDR2 from the germline V gene are SGHRS and YFSETQ. Trimming left V 0 bases short and J 5 bases short, with 12 bases between. The CDR3 covers 15 residues. The CDR3 sequence is CASSLGLAVDQPQHF. CDR3 nucleotide sequence: TGCGCCAGCAGCTTGGGGCTGGCGGTAGATCAGCCCCAGCATTTT.

The chain combines TRBV6-1 with TRBJ2-7; D gene uncertain. The CDR3 consists of 12 residues. Germline CDR1 and CDR2: MNHNS and SASEGT. V was pared by 5 bases and J by 6 bases, with 11 bases between. As DNA, the CDR3 is TGTGCCAGCAGTAACTTAGCTGGCGAGCAGTACTTC. Translating gives CASSNLAGEQYF.

This clone was counted a single time. The chain has TRBV29-1 and TRBJ1-1; D gene uncertain. V was shortened by 6 bases and J by 7 bases, with 15 bases between the two germline ends. This CDR3 region has 12 residues. Germline CDR1 is SQVTM and CDR2 is ANQGSEA. The CDR3 protein is CSVLGPSGEAFF. CDR3 sequence (DNA): TGCAGCGTCCTGGGCCCAAGCGGTGAAGCTTTCTTT.

CDR3 sequence: CASSPAVGGGNQPQHF. CDR3 in DNA: TGTGCCAGCTCACCAGCCGTAGGGGGAGGCAATCAGCCCCAGCATTTT. This rearrangement joins TRBV18 to TRBJ1-5; perhaps TRBD1 as D (6 bases). V was clipped by 2 bases and J by 2 bases, with 13 bases between them. CDR3 length equals 16 residues. The germline V gene encodes CDR1 KGHSH and CDR2 LQKENI.

V usage is TRBV18 and J usage is TRBJ2-5; 9 bases are a match to TRBD1. CDR3 length: 17 residues. With 1 base clipped from V and 2 bases from J, the junction kept 8 bases outside the gene matches. Germline V gene lookup returns CDR1 KGHSH and CDR2 LQKENI. CDR3 sequence (DNA): TGTGCCAGCTCACCACTAAATACAGGGGGCGGGCAAGAGACCCAGTACTTC. Its protein product is CASSPLNTGGGQETQYF.

V is TRBV5-6 and J is TRBJ2-7, with TRBD2 matching over 12 bases. The V segment lost 1 base and the J segment 3 bases; nucleotides outside the gene matches: 8. Germline assignment: CDR1 SGHDT and CDR2 YYEEEE. This CDR3 region has 17 residues. CDR3 sequence: CASSLRTSGGQIYEQYF. The CDR3 DNA reads as TGTGCCAGCAGCTTGCGAACTAGCGGGGGGCAGATCTACGAGCAGTACTTC.

The rearrangement uses TRBV18 and TRBJ1-1; 9 nucleotides agree with TRBD1. Trimming removed 4 bases from V and 4 bases from J; junction bases left unmatched: 1. This CDR3 spans 13 amino acids. Looked up from germline, CDR1 is KGHSH and CDR2 is LQKENI. The CDR3 DNA follows: TGTGCCAGCTCACGGACAGGGGTCACTGAAGCTTTCTTT. It yields the protein CASSRTGVTEAFF.

V gene TRBV14 combines with J gene TRBJ1-4, with D hard to call. The CDR3 is 15 residues long. V lost 0 bases and J lost 4, with 9 bases in between. Germline V gives CDR1 SGHDN, CDR2 FVKESK. CDR3 DNA sequence: TGTGCCAGCAGCCAAGACGGGGTTGGTAATGAAAAACTGTTTTTT. This codes for CASSQDGVGNEKLFF. The full variable domain, rest sourced from reference TRBV14 and TRBJ1-4, is EAGVTQFPSHSVIEKGQTVTLRCDPISGHDNLYWYRRVMGKEIKFLLHFVKESKQDESGMPNNRFLAERTGGTYSTLKVQPAELEDSGVYFCASSQDGVGNEKLFFGSGTQLSVL.

The chain combines TRBV18 with TRBJ1-1; D call uncertain. The V end was cut by 1 base, the J end by 2 bases, with 14 bases between. The CDR3 runs to 16 residues. CDR1 is KGHSH and CDR2 is LQKENI in the germline V gene. The CDR3 sequence is CASSPLALTGNTEAFF. CDR3 sequence (DNA): TGTGCCAGCTCACCACTCGCACTCACGGGTAACACTGAAGCTTTCTTT.

Here the CDR3 reads CASSLQGINQPQHF. Here the CDR3 DNA reads TGTGCCAGCAGTCTACAGGGAATCAATCAGCCCCAGCATTTT. The J gene is TRBJ1-5, the V gene TRBV2, with D perhaps TRBD1 (6 bases). The germline gives CDR1 SNHLY, CDR2 FYNNEI. The V end lost 5 bases, the J end lost 3 bases, and 11 bases lay between the germline ends. This CDR3 is 14 amino acids long.

V usage is TRBV18 and J usage is TRBJ1-1; 7 bases align to TRBD1. V trimming: 6 bases; J trimming: 4 bases; junction bases outside the gene matches: 11. The CDR3 is made up of 15 amino acids. Germline CDR1 KGHSH, CDR2 LQKENI. In DNA, the CDR3 is TGTGCCAGCTCGCAACTCGGGACAGATCTCACTGAAGCTTTCTTT. The encoded protein is CASSQLGTDLTEAFF. The variable domain in full, completed from reference TRBV18 and TRBJ1-1, reads NAGVMQNPRHLVRRRGQEARLRCSPMKGHSHVYWYRQLPEEGLKFMVYLQKENIIDESGMPKERFSAEFPKEGPSILRIQQVVRGDSAAYFCASSQLGTDLTEAFFGQGTRLTVV.

This rearrangement joins TRBV7-7 to TRBJ2-1; maybe TRBD2 (6 bases). Trimming took 2 bases from V and 8 from J, leaving 16 bases between them. The germline V gene has CDR1 SSHAT and CDR2 FNYEAQ (reference sequence). This CDR3 is 15 amino acids long. DNA of the CDR3: TGTGCCAGCAGCTTAATCGGCTCCCCGGGAGATGAGCAGTTCTTC. Translation gives CASSLIGSPGDEQFF.

The CDR3 nucleotides read TGTGCCAGCAGCTTGAGTCAGGCCTACGAGCAGTACTTC. Its translation is CASSLSQAYEQYF. The gene calls are TRBV11-2 and TRBJ2-7; D ambiguous. Trimming cost V 3 bases and J 2 bases, with 8 bases left between them. The germline V gene has CDR1 SGHAT and CDR2 FQNNGV. The CDR3 runs 13 residues.

J is TRBJ2-1 and V is TRBV7-9; 12 nucleotides agree with TRBD2. The CDR3 covers 17 residues. Trimming cost V 7 bases and J 5 bases; bases outside gene matches: 12. Per germline, CDR1 SEHNR and CDR2 FQNEAQ (reference sequence). CDR3 protein: CASIPPASGGADNEQFF. DNA for the CDR3: TGTGCCAGCATCCCACCAGCTAGCGGGGGGGCGGACAATGAGCAGTTCTTC.

This clone came up a few times. The J gene is TRBJ2-7, the V gene TRBV6-1; 7 bases are a match to TRBD1. This CDR3 has 13 residues. Trimming took 8 bases from V and 2 from J; bases not matched to a gene: 6. Germline V gene lookup returns CDR1 MNHNS and CDR2 SASEGT. CDR3 coding DNA: TGTGCCAGCGGGCGGACAGGAGCCTACGAGCAGTACTTC. Translation: CASGRTGAYEQYF.

This clone was detected only once. The chain uses TRBV5-6 and TRBJ1-2; possibly TRBD1 for D (5 bases). The CDR3 has 14 amino acids. CDR1 and CDR2 from the germline V gene are SGHDT and YYEEEE. The V end lost 4 bases, the J end lost 5 bases, and 15 bases lay between the germline ends. CDR3 in amino acids: CASSPRGTPYGYTF. CDR3 nucleotide sequence: TGTGCCAGCAGCCCCCGGGGGACCCCTTATGGCTACACCTTC.

This chain uses TRBV7-9 with TRBJ2-2, with D maybe TRBD1 (6 bases). This CDR3 is 17 amino acids long. Trimming took off 5 bases at V and 3 bases at J, with 19 bases between the two ends. CDR1 and CDR2 (germline): SEHNR, FQNEAQ (reference sequence). In DNA form, the CDR3 reads TGTGCCAGCAGCAAAACCGGGACATTAATTTACACCGGGGAGCTGTTTTTT. Translation gives CASSKTGTLIYTGELFF.

In nucleotides, the CDR3 is TGCGCCAGCAGCAACGGACTAGGCTTTCAAGAGACCCAGTACTTC. Protein sequence: CASSNGLGFQETQYF. The chain couples TRBV5-1 to TRBJ2-5, with 7 nucleotides matching TRBD2. The CDR3 is 15 residues long. Trimming cost V 4 bases and J 2 bases; bases outside gene matches: 8. The V gene's germline CDR1 is SGHRS and CDR2 YFSETQ.

The chain couples TRBV18 to TRBJ1-5; the D gene is possibly TRBD1 (5 bases). The CDR3 is 15 amino acids. The V end lost 5 bases, the J end lost 6 bases, and 17 bases lay between the germline ends. From germline, CDR1 is KGHSH and CDR2 LQKENI. The CDR3 DNA is TGTGCCAGCTCATCCATCCCCGGGGGAGGTCAGCCCCAGCATTTT. This encodes CASSSIPGGGQPQHF.

This clone was found once. At one end the junction does not follow the germline gene, possibly because of a read error. The rearrangement joins TRBV5-6 to TRBJ2-5; D is uncertain. There are 13 residues in the CDR3. Germline-derived CDR1 and CDR2 are SGHDT and YYEEEE. The CDR3 sequence is CASSLMGPQPAHF. In DNA, the CDR3 is TGTGCCAGCAGCTTGATGGGCCCCCAGCCGGCGCACTTC.

The chain combines TRBV30 with TRBJ1-2; D remains ambiguous. Germline CDR1 is GTSNPN and CDR2 is SVGIG (reference sequence). Trimming stripped 4 bases from V and 4 bases from J, with 16 bases between. CDR3 length equals 14 residues. In nucleotides, the CDR3 is TGTGCCTGGACCCCTAGGGAAGGGAGCTATGGCTACACCTTC. Translated: CAWTPREGSYGYTF.

This clone was counted between two and nine times. The chain employs TRBV4-1 and TRBJ2-1; 8 nucleotides line up with TRBD2. Trimming removed 3 bases from V and 4 bases from J; junction bases left unmatched: 8. The CDR3 runs to 16 residues. Per the germline V gene, CDR1 is MGHRA and CDR2 is YSYEKL. Here the CDR3 reads CASSHLGGAGYNEQFF. The CDR3 DNA is TGCGCCAGCAGCCACCTCGGGGGGGCAGGGTACAATGAGCAGTTCTTC.

This clone showed up just once. V is TRBV28 and J is TRBJ1-1; D is undetermined. V gave up 6 bases and J gave up 1 base, with 3 bases separating them. The V gene's germline CDR1 is MDHEN and CDR2 SYDVKM. The CDR3 loop spans 11 amino acids. CDR3 in amino acids: CASSRNTEAFF. The CDR3 bases are TGTGCCAGCAGCCGGAACACTGAAGCTTTCTTT. Together with reference TRBV28 and TRBJ1-1, the CDR3 gives the full variable domain: DVKVTQSSRYLVKRTGEKVFLECVQDMDHENMFWYRQDPGLGLRLIYFSYDVKMKEKGDIPEGYSVSREKKERFSLILESASTNQTSMYLCASSRNTEAFFGQGTRLTVV.